This T cell receptor (beta chain) is from a study of technical replicates of blood from a few donors. Data came from immunoSEQ multiplex PCR; TCRdb stores just in-frame clones and leaves some out. The sample lists approximately 73,000 clones, about 92% occurring once. V was clipped by 4 bases and J by 5 bases; unmatched bases: 6. The CDR3 covers 16 residues. CDR1 and CDR2 from the germline V gene are SGHVS and FNYEAQ. This clone was recorded only once. The rearrangement uses TRBV7-6 and TRBJ2-1; 12 nucleotides line up with TRBD2. What was sequenced was T cells isolated from PBMCs. The sequence was collected from a human donor in good health. The CDR3 DNA reads TGTGCCAGCAGCTATTCTAGCGGGAGGGAAAACAATGAGCAGTTCTTC. Translation gives CASSYSSGRENNEQFF.